This entry features one TCR beta chain sequence. Its antigen is currently unknown. The data are from a study of Ad26.COV2.S vaccination and SARS-CoV-2 variants. Study conclusions and caveats: Placebo recipients trailed vaccine recipients in spike-specific TCR breadth.

Assay used: immunoSEQ multiplex PCR; TCRdb lists only in-frame clones, some missing. The table lists approximately 500,000 clones, around 88% of them singletons. J gave up 3 bases and V 8 bases, and 10 bases lay outside the gene matches. The CDR3 has 14 residues. Germline loops: CDR1 MDHEN, CDR2 SYDVKM. Stated treatment: approximately 18 received Ad26.COV2.S at low or high dose, single or two shots; about 5 received placebo; per-sample allocation not given. Day 63 after the first injection of vaccine or placebo was the sampling time. The chain employs TRBV28 and TRBJ2-7; 7 bases line up with TRBD2. The sequence came from a person between 18 and 60 years old who received the Ad26.COV2.S COVID-19 vaccine or a placebo. The source was peripheral blood, collected in a trial of Ad26.COV2.S vaccine versus placebo. The CDR3 loop reads CASGLGGVIYEQYF. DNA for the CDR3: TGTGCCAGCGGATTGGGAGGGGTCATCTACGAGCAGTACTTC.